This T cell receptor beta chain stems from a study of control samples from healthy donors and cancer patients. Germline lookup yields CDR1 SGHDN and CDR2 FVKESK. V lost 0 bases and J lost 5, with 16 bases in between. CDR3 size: 16 residues. Libraries were prepared by immunoSEQ multiplex PCR; TCRdb keeps only in-frame clonotypes and omits some of them. The table shows approximately 40,000 clones, with about four fifths occurring only once. The source material was PBMCs. The V call is TRBV14, the J call TRBJ1-1; D may be TRBD1 (5 bases). The TCR comes from a woman aged 55-70 years with lung cancer. The CDR3 coding sequence is TGTGCCAGCAGCCAAGACTTAAAATTCGAGGGGACTGAAGCTTTCTTT. Translated, it gives CASSQDLKFEGTEAFF.